This entry concerns a single T cell receptor beta chain. Its specificity is unknown. Per germline, CDR1 SGDLS and CDR2 YYNGEE. This CDR3 region has 14 residues. V lost 2 bases and J lost 5, with 13 bases in between. This sample was included in a study of cytomegalovirus exposure and HLA in healthy donors. On the study more broadly: The platform used for the 120 validation repertoires matched that of the 600 to 800 first-cohort repertoires, a later analysis reported.

Study-level points and caveats: Across donors, most TCRs were seen rarely, yet some public ones were widespread. Altogether, 150 to 200 TCR beta chains were recorded as cytomegalovirus-associated. There were three CMV-associated chains whose specificity for CMV antigens was confirmed in vitro.

Profiling relied on immunoSEQ multiplex PCR, and the TCRdb table lists in-frame clones only, not all of them. The profile shows about 130,000 clones, roughly nine tenths of them singletons. Sequenced input: PBMCs. The receptor was isolated from a woman younger than 30 in good health and CMV-seropositive. This chain links TRBV9 with TRBJ2-5, with a tentative D call TRBD1 (6 bases). CDR3 bases: TGTGCCAGCAGCGTCACCAGGGGCGGGGAGACCCAGTACTTC. This translates into CASSVTRGGETQYF.